The present T cell receptor beta chain was sequenced within a study of read filtering for tumor transcriptome and immune sequencing. V was pared by 1 base and J by 0 bases, with 10 bases between. CDR3 size: 15 residues. From germline, CDR1 is SQVTM and CDR2 ANQGSEA. At the time of active disease, bone marrow was collected from every patient. Regarding the study as a whole: The sorted CD138-negative fraction was a mixed bone marrow immune population, not purified T cells. In IR-seq, single-read clonotypes were approximately 79% of clonotypes but about 3.5% of reads.

Molecular barcoded adaptors covering alpha/delta and beta/gamma chains were used on about 390 ng RNA. TCRdb used MiXCR to reprocess the reads, holding one entry per CDR3 protein. Here the sample spans 20,000 to 25,000 distinct CDR3 sequences, roughly 13% being singletons. This clonotype was seen at least ten times. Antigen specificity is unknown. This chain links TRBV29-1 with TRBJ2-1, with TRBD1 as a possible D gene (6 bases). Sequencing was done on a sample of a population of CD138-negative cells sorted from bone marrow. The receptor's source is a donor aged 40 or over with multiple myeloma. The CDR3 here is CSVEGGQNSYNEQFF. The DNA for the CDR3 is TGCAGCGTTGAAGGCGGACAGAACTCCTACAATGAGCAGTTCTTC.